The 6 T cell receptor beta chains below all came from one sample that was sequenced in a study of cytomegalovirus exposure and HLA in healthy donors. Sequencing used immunoSEQ multiplex PCR; TCRdb keeps in-frame clones, though not all of them. The table lists 120,000 or so clones, approximately 88% of them singletons. Sequencing was carried out using PBMCs. Receptors originate from a man younger than 35 in good health and CMV-seronegative.

CDR3 sequence: CASSDTHRGSHNEQFF. CDR3 nucleotide sequence: TGCGCCAGCAGTGATACTCACCGGGGTTCTCACAATGAGCAGTTCTTC. The chain has TRBV10-1 and TRBJ2-1, with D possibly TRBD2 on 5 matching bases. Trimming left V 3 bases short and J 5 bases short, with 17 bases between. The CDR3 spans 16 residues. Germline CDR1 reads WNHNN; CDR2 reads SYGVQD (reference sequence).

The chain links TRBV5-1 to TRBJ1-2; D is uncertain. V lost 3 bases, J lost 4 bases, and 13 bases lay in between. Looked up from germline, CDR1 is SGHRS and CDR2 is YFSETQ. The CDR3 is 14 amino acids. The CDR3 nucleotides read TGCGCCAGCAGCTCCGGGAATCGGGGCTATGGCTACACCTTC. As protein: CASSSGNRGYGYTF.

The rearrangement links TRBV27 to TRBJ1-4, with D uncertain. Between the trimmed V and J ends, which lost 4 bases and 7 bases, there was a span of 13 bases. The CDR3 length is 14 residues. The germline V gene has CDR1 MNHEY and CDR2 SMNVEV (reference sequence). The CDR3 is CASSSTGVPEKLFF. In DNA, the CDR3 is TGTGCCAGCAGTTCAACCGGAGTACCTGAAAAACTGTTTTTT.

This clone was observed once. The chain has TRBV13 and TRBJ2-7; 11 nucleotides align to TRBD1. The CDR3 consists of 16 residues. V shed 6 bases, J shed 0 bases, and the junction held 7 bases outside the gene matches. Germline loops: CDR1 PRHDT, CDR2 FYEKMQ (reference sequence). CDR3 amino acids: CASRSAGTGGSYEQYF. DNA for the CDR3: TGTGCCAGCAGATCGGCCGGGACAGGGGGCTCCTACGAGCAGTACTTC.

V is TRBV5-1 and J is TRBJ2-3; a weak D match, TRBD1 (6 bases). The CDR3 extends over 14 amino acids. Trimming pared 3 bases from V and 2 bases from J, leaving 10 bases between. CDR1 is SGHRS, CDR2 YFSETQ, per germline. DNA of the CDR3: TGCGCCAGCAGCTACCCAGGGGACACAGATACGCAGTATTTT. It translates to CASSYPGDTDTQYF.

This chain links TRBV18 with TRBJ2-1; D uncertain. The CDR3 covers 15 residues. V gave up 0 bases and J gave up 3 bases, with 9 bases separating them. The germline CDR1 and CDR2 sequences are KGHSH and LQKENI. The CDR3 sequence is CASSPPVRYYNEQFF. DNA for the CDR3: TGTGCCAGCTCACCACCGGTGAGATACTACAATGAGCAGTTCTTC. Full variable domain (outside the CDR3, taken from reference TRBV18 and TRBJ2-1): NAGVMQNPRHLVRRRGQEARLRCSPMKGHSHVYWYRQLPEEGLKFMVYLQKENIIDESGMPKERFSAEFPKEGPSILRIQQVVRGDSAAYFCASSPPVRYYNEQFFGPGTRLTVL.